Listed below are T cell receptor beta chains from one sample, sequenced in a study of human T cells and chemical hapten exposure. Using its own MiXCR run on the RACE reads, TCRdb lists one record per CDR3 protein. The table records about 380,000 distinct CDR3 sequences, around 5% of them present only once. Sequenced here: whole blood, sampled in connection with sensitization to the hapten diphenylcyclopropenone (DPC). Receptors originate from a woman in her forties or fifties with alopecia areata. Some clones in this sample may be carry-over from other donors' samples. The CDR3 runs from the conserved cysteine through the conserved F or W. The D gene is left open where the match is weak. Size tells how often a clone was seen (once, few, many) or the class of an expanded clone, and some rows leave it out.

j_gene,d_gene,v_gene,abundance,CDR3aa,CDR3nt
TRBJ1-4,NA,TRBV14,few,CASSLGSREKLFF,TGTGCCAGCAGCCTGGGGTCCCGAGAAAAACTGTTTTTT
TRBJ1-3,TRBD1,TRBV12-3/TRBV12-4,NA,CASLREQGVNTIYF,TGTGCCAGCCTCCGGGAACAGGGGGTAAACACCATATATTTT
TRBJ1-2,NA,TRBV4-3,NA,CASSQEVHEAGYTF,TGCGCCAGCAGCCAAGAGGTCCACGAGGCCGGCTACACCTTC
TRBJ2-7,TRBD1,TRBV30,NA,CAWHHGTGDEQYF,TGTGCCTGGCACCATGGGACAGGGGACGAGCAGTACTTC
TRBJ1-6,TRBD1,TRBV3-1,few,CASSLRDRAESPLHF,TGTGCCAGCAGCCTCCGGGACAGGGCAGAATCACCCCTCCACTTT
TRBJ2-2,NA,TRBV30,many,CAWTQYTGELFF,TGTGCCTGGACCCAGTACACCGGGGAGCTGTTTTTT
TRBJ2-5,TRBD1,TRBV12-5,few,CASGLGTGGEETQYF,TGTGCTAGTGGTTTGGGGACAGGGGGCGAAGAGACCCAGTACTTC
TRBJ2-7,NA,TRBV25-1,NA,CASSERGHYEQYF,TGTGCCAGCAGTGAAAGGGGACACTACGAGCAGTACTTC
TRBJ2-3,NA,TRBV4-1,many,CASSQRSDNTQYF,TGCGCCAGCAGCCAACGTAGCGACAATACGCAGTATTTT
TRBJ2-3,NA,TRBV29-1,many,CSVEGIKMRTDTQYF,TGCAGCGTTGAAGGCATTAAAATGCGCACAGATACGCAGTATTTT
TRBJ1-2,TRBD1,TRBV6-1,many,CASSVSKQGAGYGYTF,TGTGCCAGCAGTGTATCCAAACAGGGGGCAGGCTATGGCTACACCTTC
TRBJ2-1,NA,TRBV27,few,CASSLNGGQYNEQFF,TGTGCCAGCAGTTTAAACGGGGGGCAGTACAATGAGCAGTTCTTC
TRBJ2-2,TRBD2,TRBV7-2,few,CASSLLAGVNTGELFF,TGTGCCAGCAGCTTATTAGCGGGGGTCAACACCGGGGAGCTGTTTTTT
TRBJ1-2,NA,TRBV3-1,many,CASSQARGFYGYTF,TGTGCCAGCAGCCAAGCGCGAGGTTTTTATGGCTACACCTTC
TRBJ2-1,NA,TRBV6-4,few,CASSDSNSSPNEQFF,TGTGCCAGCAGTGACTCGAATTCTAGCCCGAATGAGCAGTTCTTC
TRBJ2-7,NA,TRBV6-2/TRBV6-3,few,CASSGGHRRNEQYF,TGTGCCAGCAGCGGAGGACACCGGCGAAACGAGCAGTACTTC
TRBJ1-1,NA,TRBV5-1,many,CASSLGSFGRGEAFF,TGCGCCAGCAGCTTGGGCTCGTTCGGGCGGGGTGAAGCTTTCTTT
TRBJ2-1,NA,TRBV10-3,NA,CAISESILDEQFF,TGTGCCATCAGTGAGTCGATATTAGATGAGCAGTTCTTC
TRBJ2-3,TRBD2,TRBV6-1,few,CASSELASGEGDTQYF,TGTGCCAGCAGTGAATTGGCTAGCGGGGAAGGAGATACGCAGTATTTT
TRBJ2-5,NA,TRBV6-5,many,CASSHNRDPQETQYF,TGTGCCAGCAGTCATAACCGGGACCCGCAAGAGACCCAGTACTTC
TRBJ2-4,TRBD1,TRBV20-1,many,CSARQGANAKNIQYF,TGCAGTGCTAGACAGGGGGCAAATGCCAAAAACATTCAGTACTTC
TRBJ1-5,NA,TRBV28,many,CASTLQGLTVGQPQHF,TGTGCCAGCACCCTTCAGGGTTTGACAGTCGGTCAGCCCCAGCATTTT
TRBJ2-3,TRBD1,TRBV27,many,CASSPGTGSTDTQYF,TGTGCCAGCAGTCCCGGGACAGGGTCTACAGATACGCAGTATTTT
TRBJ2-7,TRBD2,TRBV5-4,few,CASSLKAGGPGEQYF,TGTGCCAGCAGCTTGAAAGCGGGAGGGCCCGGCGAGCAGTACTTC
TRBJ2-1,TRBD2,TRBV6-5,many,CASSPERGSSNEQFF,TGTGCCAGCAGTCCTGAGCGGGGATCCTCCAATGAGCAGTTCTTC
TRBJ2-4,NA,TRBV5-1,many,CASSLGTALAKNIQYF,TGCGCCAGCAGCTTAGGGACTGCACTAGCCAAAAACATTCAGTACTTC
TRBJ2-7,NA,TRBV21-1,few,CASSKRLAGVPEQYF,TGTGCCAGCAGCAAACGGCTAGCGGGAGTACCCGAGCAGTACTTC
TRBJ1-4,TRBD1,TRBV5-4,NA,CASSFQGVDEKLFF,TGTGCCAGCAGCTTTCAGGGGGTAGATGAAAAACTGTTTTTT
TRBJ2-1,NA,TRBV20-1,NA,CSAPRGAEQFF,TGCAGTGCTCCCCGGGGCGCTGAGCAGTTCTTC
TRBJ2-3,NA,TRBV7-6,many,CASSAPGTDTQYF,TGTGCCAGCAGCGCCCCTGGCACAGATACGCAGTATTTT
TRBJ1-1,NA,TRBV29-1,NA,CSVDRRARVIEAFF,TGCAGCGTTGATCGGAGGGCGCGGGTGATTGAAGCTTTCTTT
TRBJ2-1,NA,TRBV6-5,NA,CASRPSPTGSHEQFF,TGTGCCAGCAGACCCTCCCCCACAGGGAGCCATGAGCAGTTCTTC
TRBJ2-3,NA,TRBV10-3,many,CAIGDGRSNTDTQYF,TGTGCCATCGGGGACGGCAGGTCTAACACAGATACGCAGTATTTT
TRBJ1-4,NA,TRBV27,few,CASSPTGRRNNEKLFF,TGTGCCAGCAGTCCGACGGGGAGGCGTAATAATGAAAAACTGTTTTTT
TRBJ2-7,TRBD2,TRBV7-9,few,CASSLPAGGGEQYF,TGTGCCAGCAGCTTACCCGCGGGAGGCGGCGAGCAGTACTTC
TRBJ2-3,NA,TRBV7-2,NA,CASSLNTGRTQYF,TGTGCCAGCAGCTTAAATACGGGGAGGACGCAGTATTTT
TRBJ2-5,TRBD1,TRBV7-2,few,CASSRQGAPTETQYF,TGTGCCAGCAGCCGACAGGGGGCGCCCACAGAGACCCAGTACTTC
TRBJ1-1,NA,TRBV5-1,many,CASSLDGDYGAFF,TGCGCCAGCAGCTTGGACGGAGACTATGGAGCTTTCTTT
TRBJ2-3,NA,TRBV6-1,NA,CASLRGDTQYF,TGTGCCAGCCTCAGGGGAGATACGCAGTATTTT
TRBJ2-3,TRBD2,TRBV6-5,many,CASKLAGAGTTDTQYF,TGTGCCAGCAAGCTAGCGGGAGCGGGTACAACAGATACGCAGTATTTT
TRBJ2-3,TRBD1,TRBV12-3/TRBV12-4,many,CASSPTTGATDTQYF,TGTGCCAGCAGTCCAACTACAGGGGCCACAGATACGCAGTATTTT
TRBJ2-5,NA,TRBV7-2,NA,CASSSHRGLQETQYF,TGTGCCAGCAGCTCCCATCGTGGGCTCCAAGAGACCCAGTACTTC
TRBJ2-1,TRBD1,TRBV29-1,NA,CSVTTGGSNEQFF,TGCAGCGTGACCACAGGGGGCTCAAATGAGCAGTTCTTC
TRBJ1-1,NA,TRBV12-3/TRBV12-4,many,CASSPLTTGYTEAFF,TGTGCCAGCAGCCCCCTTACAACAGGGTACACTGAAGCTTTCTTT
TRBJ2-3,NA,TRBV15,NA,CATSSQGIPDTQYF,TGTGCCACCAGCAGCCAGGGAATCCCAGATACGCAGTATTTT
TRBJ1-6,NA,TRBV10-3,many,CAISEPTKNSPLHF,TGTGCCATCAGTGAGCCGACAAAAAATTCACCCCTCCACTTT
TRBJ2-3,TRBD2,TRBV7-9,many,CASRKAGALTDTQYF,TGTGCCAGCAGGAAAGCGGGGGCCCTCACAGATACGCAGTATTTT
TRBJ1-1,NA,TRBV12-3/TRBV12-4,few,CASTGGGTEAFF,TGTGCCAGCACCGGAGGTGGAACTGAAGCTTTCTTT
TRBJ2-1,NA,TRBV7-2,few,CASSLSARLFF,TGTGCCAGCAGCTTAAGTGCTAGGCTGTTCTTC
TRBJ2-6,TRBD1,TRBV15,many,CATSRDVPGQGYGANVLTF,TGTGCCACCAGCAGAGATGTGCCGGGACAGGGGTATGGGGCCAACGTCCTGACTTTC
TRBJ1-5,NA,TRBV6-5,many,CASSYGRVGDQPQHF,TGTGCCAGCAGTTACGGACGGGTAGGGGATCAGCCCCAGCATTTT
TRBJ2-7,TRBD1,TRBV5-4,NA,CASSARQGVYEQYF,TGTGCCAGCAGCGCCCGACAGGGGGTCTACGAGCAGTACTTC
TRBJ2-3,NA,TRBV27,NA,CASSLQLSTDTQYF,TGTGCCAGCAGTTTACAACTAAGCACAGATACGCAGTATTTT
TRBJ2-1,NA,TRBV12-3/TRBV12-4,many,CASSTDRIGATFF,TGTGCCAGCAGTACCGACAGGATTGGGGCTACGTTCTTC
TRBJ2-6,NA,TRBV7-2,many,CASSPLGSGRANVLTF,TGTGCCAGCAGCCCTCTCGGGTCAGGGAGGGCCAACGTCCTGACTTTC